This T cell receptor beta chain appears in the sequencing data of a study of T cells in Graves' hyperthyroidism and ophthalmopathy. Study summary: Peripheral blood samples were taken at initial diagnosis, prior to any treatment. Study results and limitations: Within blood appeared most thyroid clonotypes that had expanded above 0.001.

Diagnoses were made from clinical symptoms, serum measures (thyroxine and TRAb), thyroid ultrasound and orbital computed tomography. This CDR3 spans 19 amino acids. The V and J ends lost 0 bases and 0 bases, in that order; junction bases with no gene match: 11. Germline V gene sequence: CDR1 DFQATT, CDR2 SNEGSKA (reference sequence). In regard to this clonotype: Its antigen is currently unknown.

Amplification yielded TCR beta CDR3 regions, with RNA transcripts as the source. TCR CDR3 underwent first-round RT-PCR with the HTBI primer set. TCRdb redid the calling of the multiplex PCR reads with MiXCR, one entry per CDR3 protein. This table holds about 500,000 distinct CDR3 sequences, about 16% found once. This receptor was obtained from a woman in her 30s with Graves' ophthalmopathy. Sequenced material: blood. The rearrangement joins TRBV20-1 to TRBJ2-5; TRBD2 agrees at 12 bases. CDR3 loop: CSARDLETSGSRYQETQYF. CDR3 DNA: TGCAGTGCTAGAGATCTCGAGACTAGCGGGAGTCGGTACCAAGAGACCCAGTACTTC.